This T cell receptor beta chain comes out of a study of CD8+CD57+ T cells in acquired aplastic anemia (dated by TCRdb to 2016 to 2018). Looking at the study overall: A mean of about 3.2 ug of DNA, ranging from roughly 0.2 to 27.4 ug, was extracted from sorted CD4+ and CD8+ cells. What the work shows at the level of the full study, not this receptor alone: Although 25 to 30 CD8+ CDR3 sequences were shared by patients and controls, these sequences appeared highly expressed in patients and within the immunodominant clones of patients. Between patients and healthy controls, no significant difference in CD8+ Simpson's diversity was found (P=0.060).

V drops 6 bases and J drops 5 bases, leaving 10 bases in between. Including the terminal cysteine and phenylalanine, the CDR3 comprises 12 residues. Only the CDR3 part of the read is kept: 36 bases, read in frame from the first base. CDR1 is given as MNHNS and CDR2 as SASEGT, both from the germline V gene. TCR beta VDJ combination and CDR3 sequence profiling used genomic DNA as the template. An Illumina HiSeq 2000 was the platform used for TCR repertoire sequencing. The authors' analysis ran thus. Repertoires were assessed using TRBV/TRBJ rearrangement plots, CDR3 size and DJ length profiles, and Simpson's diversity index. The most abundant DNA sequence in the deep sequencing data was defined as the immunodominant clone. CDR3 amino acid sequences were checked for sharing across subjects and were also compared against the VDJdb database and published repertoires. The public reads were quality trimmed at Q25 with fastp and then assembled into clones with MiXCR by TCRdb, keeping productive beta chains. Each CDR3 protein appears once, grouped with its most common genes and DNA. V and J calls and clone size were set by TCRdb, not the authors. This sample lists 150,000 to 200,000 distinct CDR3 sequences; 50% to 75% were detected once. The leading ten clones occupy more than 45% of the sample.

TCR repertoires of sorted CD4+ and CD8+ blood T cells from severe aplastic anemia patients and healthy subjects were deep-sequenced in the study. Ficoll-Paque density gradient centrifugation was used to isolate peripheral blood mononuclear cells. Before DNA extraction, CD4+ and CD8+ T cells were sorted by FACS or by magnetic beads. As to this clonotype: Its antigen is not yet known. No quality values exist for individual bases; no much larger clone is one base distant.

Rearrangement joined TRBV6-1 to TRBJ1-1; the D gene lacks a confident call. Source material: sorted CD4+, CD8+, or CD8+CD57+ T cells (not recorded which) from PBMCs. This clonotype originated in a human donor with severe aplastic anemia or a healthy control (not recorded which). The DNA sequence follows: TGTGCCAGCAGCGCCTTTATGACTGAAGCTTTCTTT. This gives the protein CASSAFMTEAFF.